This TCR beta chain stems from a study of blood T cell repertoires in COVID-19. Overall study: From T cells, B-cell-depleted T cells, or PBMCs came the material, which was cDNA or gDNA.

Germline values: CDR1 SEHNR, CDR2 FQNEAQ (reference sequence). Trimming left V 1 base short and J 5 bases short, with 11 bases between. The CDR3 contains 14 residues. Followed longitudinally, the Seattle patients had been enrolled during active infection. In the study's own analysis: Quantification of nucleated cells was approximated via reference gene primer amplification. Profiled with immunoSEQ multiplex PCR; TCRdb holds only in-frame clones, not every one. V and J calls and clone size are copied from that table; D and trimming were computed from the DNA. Among 300,000 to 350,000 clones listed, 85% to 90% were seen once.

The clonotype was recovered from a woman in her twenties or thirties with COVID-19, enrolled during active disease. Sequencing input: peripheral blood. This chain uses TRBV7-9 with TRBJ2-5; a possible D gene is TRBD1 (6 bases). The DNA for the CDR3 is TGTGCCAGCAGCTTAGGGACAGTCAAGGAGACCCAGTACTTC. Protein sequence: CASSLGTVKETQYF. The full variable domain, with the rest looked up from reference TRBV7-9 and TRBJ2-5, is DTGVSQNPRHKITKRGQNVTFRCDPISEHNRLYWYRQTLGQGPEFLTYFQNEAQLEKSRLLSDRFSAERPKGSFSTLEIQRTEQGDSAMYLCASSLGTVKETQYFGPGTRLLVL.